The 5 T cell receptor beta chains below come from one sample, sequenced in a study of early T cells in non-severe SARS-CoV-2 infection. MiXCR, run by TCRdb on the 5' RACE reads, gives a single entry per CDR3 protein. This sample has some 77,000 distinct CDR3 sequences, with roughly a sixth found just once. Sequencing input: whole blood. These TCRs come from an adult who was a healthcare worker with PCR-confirmed SARS-CoV-2 infection or an uninfected control (not recorded which).

This clonotype was counted between two and nine times. This sequence joins TRBV19 and TRBJ2-6; the D is unclear. Germline V gene lookup returns CDR1 LNHDA and CDR2 SQIVND (reference sequence). The V end was cut by 7 bases, the J end by 0 bases, with 4 bases between. The CDR3 spans 13 residues. CDR3: CASTGSGANVLTF. The DNA for the CDR3 is TGTGCCAGTACTGGCTCTGGGGCCAACGTCCTGACTTTC.

The chain combines TRBV7-9 with TRBJ2-5, with TRBD2 identical over 14 bases. Germline V gives CDR1 SEHNR, CDR2 FQNEAQ (reference sequence). After removal of 5 bases from V and 2 bases from J, the junction contained 4 bases not matched to a gene. The CDR3 spans 16 residues. DNA for the CDR3: TGTGCCAGCAGCCTGGGGACTAGCGGGGGTCAAGAGACCCAGTACTTC. Protein: CASSLGTSGGQETQYF.

This clonotype was seen a handful of times. This chain uses TRBV27 with TRBJ1-1, with 9 bases that match TRBD1. The CDR3 runs 13 residues. CDR1 and CDR2 (germline): MNHEY, SMNVEV (reference sequence). V lost 6 bases, J lost 4 bases, and 3 bases stayed unmatched. The CDR3 loop reads CASSLTGGTEAFF. Here the CDR3 DNA reads TGTGCCAGCAGCTTGACAGGGGGCACTGAAGCTTTCTTT.

This clonotype was detected ten times or more. This sequence joins TRBV5-1 and TRBJ2-7; 9 nucleotides line up with TRBD2. From germline, CDR1 is SGHRS and CDR2 YFSETQ. This CDR3 has 16 amino acids. V lost 2 bases to trimming and J lost 3 bases; unmatched junction nucleotides: 9. The CDR3 DNA is TGCGCCAGCAGCTTTGAGGGCCTAGCGGGGAACTACGAGCAGTACTTC. It translates to CASSFEGLAGNYEQYF.

This clonotype occurred many times. The chain combines TRBV29-1 with TRBJ1-1; the D gene is possibly TRBD1 (5 bases). The V end was cut by 8 bases, the J end by 5 bases, with 21 bases between. The CDR3 is 14 residues long. CDR1 and CDR2 (germline): SQVTM, ANQGSEA. The CDR3 is CSHTPKGRGTEAFF. DNA of the CDR3: TGCAGCCACACACCCAAGGGGAGAGGGACTGAAGCTTTCTTT.